This T cell receptor beta chain was sequenced during a study of persistence of HIV-infected CD4 T cells. Overall study: A couple of participants gave one leukapheresis sample; others gave up to about 200 mL blood repeatedly. Study results and limitations: TCRbeta richness was lower in CMV- and Gag-responding cells than in anti-CD3/anti-CD28-responding cells.

Sequencing used immunoSEQ version 4 in survey mode. Sequencing used immunoSEQ multiplex PCR; TCRdb keeps in-frame clones, though not all of them. The sample includes about 47,000 clones, roughly nine tenths of them seen just once. Details on this clone: What it binds is not known.

Germline-derived CDR1 and CDR2 are MGHRA and YSYEKL. Trimming took 4 bases from V and 2 from J, leaving 19 bases between them. The length of the CDR3 is 17 residues. Cells were stimulated nonspecifically with anti-CD3/anti-CD28 magnetic beads. Sorting selected CD4+ T cells upregulating both CD40 ligand and CD69. This material consisted of CD4+ T cells sorted from PBMCs after approximately 18-hour stimulation, taken from a patient who received antiretroviral therapy. The chain has TRBV4-1 and TRBJ2-3; perhaps TRBD1 as D (6 bases). The sequence came from an adult man with HIV who was CMV-seropositive. DNA for the CDR3: TGCGCCAGCAGCCTTATGGGGGCTGGACTTCCCACAGATACGCAGTATTTT. It codes for CASSLMGAGLPTDTQYF.